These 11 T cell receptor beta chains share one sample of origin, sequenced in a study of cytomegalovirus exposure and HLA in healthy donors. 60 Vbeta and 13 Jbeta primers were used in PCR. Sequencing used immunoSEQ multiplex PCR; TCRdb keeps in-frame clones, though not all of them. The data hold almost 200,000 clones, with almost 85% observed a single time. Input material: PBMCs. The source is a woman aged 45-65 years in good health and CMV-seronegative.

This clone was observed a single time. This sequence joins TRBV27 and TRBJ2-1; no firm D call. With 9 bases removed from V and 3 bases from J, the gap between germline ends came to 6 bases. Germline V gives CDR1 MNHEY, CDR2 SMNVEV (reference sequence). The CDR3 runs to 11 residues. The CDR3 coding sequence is TGTGCCAGTAAACTCTACAATGAGCAGTTCTTC. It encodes CASKLYNEQFF.

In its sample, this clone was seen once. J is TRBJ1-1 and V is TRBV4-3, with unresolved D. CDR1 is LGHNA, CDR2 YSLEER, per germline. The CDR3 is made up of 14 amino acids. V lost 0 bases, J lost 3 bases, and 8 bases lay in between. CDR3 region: CASSQEVSDTEAFF. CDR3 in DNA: TGCGCCAGCAGCCAAGAGGTGTCGGACACTGAAGCTTTCTTT.

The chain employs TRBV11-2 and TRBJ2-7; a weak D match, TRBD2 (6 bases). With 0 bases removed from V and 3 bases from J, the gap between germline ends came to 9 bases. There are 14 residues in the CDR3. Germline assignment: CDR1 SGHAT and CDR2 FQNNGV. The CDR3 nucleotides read TGTGCCAGCAGCTTAGATGGGGGGTACTACGAGCAGTACTTC. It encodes CASSLDGGYYEQYF.

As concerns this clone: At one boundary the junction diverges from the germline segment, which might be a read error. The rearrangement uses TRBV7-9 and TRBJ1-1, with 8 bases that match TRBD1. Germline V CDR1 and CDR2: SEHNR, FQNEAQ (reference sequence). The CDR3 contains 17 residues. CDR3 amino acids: CSSSLSGWPGGGSEAFF. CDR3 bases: TGTTCCAGCAGCTTATCCGGTTGGCCAGGGGGCGGTTCTGAAGCTTTCTTT.

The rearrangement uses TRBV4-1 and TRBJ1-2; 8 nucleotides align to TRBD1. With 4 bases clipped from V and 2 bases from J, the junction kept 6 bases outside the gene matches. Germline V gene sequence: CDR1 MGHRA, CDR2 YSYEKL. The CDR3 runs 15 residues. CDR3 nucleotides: TGCGCCAGCAGCCTAGGGACAGGTTTAAACTATGGCTACACCTTC. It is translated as CASSLGTGLNYGYTF.

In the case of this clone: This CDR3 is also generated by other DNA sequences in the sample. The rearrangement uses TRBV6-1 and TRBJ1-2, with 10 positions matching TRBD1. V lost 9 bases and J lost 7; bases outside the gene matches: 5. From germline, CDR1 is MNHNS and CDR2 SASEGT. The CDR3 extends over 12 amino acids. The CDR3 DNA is TGTGCCAGGGGAAGGACAGGGGGTGGCTACACCTTC. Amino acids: CARGRTGGGYTF.

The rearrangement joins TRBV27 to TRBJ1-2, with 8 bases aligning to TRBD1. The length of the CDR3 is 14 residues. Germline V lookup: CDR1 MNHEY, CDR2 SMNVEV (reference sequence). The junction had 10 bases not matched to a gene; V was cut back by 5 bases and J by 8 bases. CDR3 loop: CASSLHGQGRGYTF. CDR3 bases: TGTGCCAGCAGTCTTCACGGACAGGGAAGAGGCTACACCTTC.

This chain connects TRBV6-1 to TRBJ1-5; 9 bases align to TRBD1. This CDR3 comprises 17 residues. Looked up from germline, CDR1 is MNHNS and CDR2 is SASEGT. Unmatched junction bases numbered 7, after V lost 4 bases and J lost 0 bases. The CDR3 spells CASSAGTGLYSNQPQHF. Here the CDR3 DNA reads TGTGCCAGCAGTGCTGGGACAGGGTTGTATAGCAATCAGCCCCAGCATTTT.

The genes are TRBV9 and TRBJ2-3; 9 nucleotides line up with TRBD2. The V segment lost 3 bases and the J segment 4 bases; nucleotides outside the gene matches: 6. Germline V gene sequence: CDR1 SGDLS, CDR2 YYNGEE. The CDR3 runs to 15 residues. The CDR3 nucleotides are TGTGCCAGCAGCGCCTTAGCGGGAGTCCCAGATACGCAGTATTTT. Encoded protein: CASSALAGVPDTQYF.

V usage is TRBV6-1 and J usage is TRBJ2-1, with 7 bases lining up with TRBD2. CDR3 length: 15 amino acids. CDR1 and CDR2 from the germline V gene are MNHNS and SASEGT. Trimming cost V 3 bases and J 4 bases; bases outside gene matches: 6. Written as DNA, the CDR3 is TGTGCCAGCAGTGAGCGGGAGACGGGATACAATGAGCAGTTCTTC. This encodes CASSERETGYNEQFF.

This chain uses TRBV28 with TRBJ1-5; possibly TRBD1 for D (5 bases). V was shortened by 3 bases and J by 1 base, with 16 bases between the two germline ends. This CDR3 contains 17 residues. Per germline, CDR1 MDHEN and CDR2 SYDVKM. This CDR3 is CASSLPGGKGSNQPQHF. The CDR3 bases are TGTGCCAGCAGTTTGCCAGGCGGGAAGGGGAGCAATCAGCCCCAGCATTTT.